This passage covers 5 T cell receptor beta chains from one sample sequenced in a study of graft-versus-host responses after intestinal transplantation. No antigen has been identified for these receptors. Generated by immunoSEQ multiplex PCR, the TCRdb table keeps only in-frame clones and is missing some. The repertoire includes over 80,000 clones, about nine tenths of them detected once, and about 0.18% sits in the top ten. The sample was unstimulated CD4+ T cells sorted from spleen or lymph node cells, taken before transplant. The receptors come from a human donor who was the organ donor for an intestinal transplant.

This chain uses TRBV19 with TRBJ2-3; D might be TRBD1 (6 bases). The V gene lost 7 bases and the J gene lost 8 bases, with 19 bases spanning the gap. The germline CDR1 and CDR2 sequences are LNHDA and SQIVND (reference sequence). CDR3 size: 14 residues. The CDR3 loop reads CASTASKIGGTQYF. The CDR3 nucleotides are TGTGCCAGTACGGCTAGCAAAATAGGGGGTACGCAGTATTTT.

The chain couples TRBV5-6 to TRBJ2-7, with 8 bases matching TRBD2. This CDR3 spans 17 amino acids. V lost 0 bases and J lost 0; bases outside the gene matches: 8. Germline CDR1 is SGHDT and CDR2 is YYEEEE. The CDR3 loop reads CASSLVASGSFSYEQYF. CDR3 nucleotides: TGTGCCAGCAGCTTGGTCGCTAGCGGGTCTTTCTCCTACGAGCAGTACTTC. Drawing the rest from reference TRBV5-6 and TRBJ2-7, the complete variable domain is DAGVTQSPTHLIKTRGQQVTLRCSPKSGHDTVSWYQQALGQGPQFIFQYYEEEERQRGNFPDRFSGHQFPNYSSELNVNALLLGDSALYLCASSLVASGSFSYEQYFGPGTRLTVT.

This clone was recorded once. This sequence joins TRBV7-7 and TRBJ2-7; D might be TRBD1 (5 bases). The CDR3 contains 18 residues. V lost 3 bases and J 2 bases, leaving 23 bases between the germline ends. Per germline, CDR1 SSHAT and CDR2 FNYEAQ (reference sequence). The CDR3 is CASSFQGRAASKTYEQYF. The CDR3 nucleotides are TGTGCCAGCAGCTTTCAAGGCAGGGCCGCCAGCAAAACCTACGAGCAGTACTTC.

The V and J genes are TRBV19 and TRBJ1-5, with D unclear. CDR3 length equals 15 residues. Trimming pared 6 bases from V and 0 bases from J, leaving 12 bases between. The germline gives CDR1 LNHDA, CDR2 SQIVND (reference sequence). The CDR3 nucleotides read TGTGCCAGTAGACGCGCGGGGTATAGCAATCAGCCCCAGCATTTT. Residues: CASRRAGYSNQPQHF. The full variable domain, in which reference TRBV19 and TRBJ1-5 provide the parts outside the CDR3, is DGGITQSPKYLFRKEGQNVTLSCEQNLNHDAMYWYRQDPGQGLRLIYYSQIVNDFQKGDIAEGYSVSREKKESFPLTVTSAQKNPTAFYLCASRRAGYSNQPQHFGDGTRLSIL.

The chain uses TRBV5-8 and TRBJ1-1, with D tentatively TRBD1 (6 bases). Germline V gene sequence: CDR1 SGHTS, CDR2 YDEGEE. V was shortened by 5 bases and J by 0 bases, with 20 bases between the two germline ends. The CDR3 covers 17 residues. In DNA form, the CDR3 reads TGTGCCAGCAGTCCCCGGCAGGGGTTGAACTTGAACACTGAAGCTTTCTTT. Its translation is CASSPRQGLNLNTEAFF.